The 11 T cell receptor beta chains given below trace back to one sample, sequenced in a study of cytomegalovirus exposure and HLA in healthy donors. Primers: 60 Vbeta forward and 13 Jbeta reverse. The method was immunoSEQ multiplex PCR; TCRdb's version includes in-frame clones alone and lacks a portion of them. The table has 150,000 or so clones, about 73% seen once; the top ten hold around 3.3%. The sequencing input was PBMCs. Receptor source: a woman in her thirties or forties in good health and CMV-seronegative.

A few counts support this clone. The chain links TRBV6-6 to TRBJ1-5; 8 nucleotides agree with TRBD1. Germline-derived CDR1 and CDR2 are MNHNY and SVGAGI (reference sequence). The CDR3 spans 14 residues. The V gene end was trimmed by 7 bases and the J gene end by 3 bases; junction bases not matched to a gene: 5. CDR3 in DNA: TGTGCCAGCAAGGGGACAGGCCCCAATCAGCCCCAGCATTTT. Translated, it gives CASKGTGPNQPQHF.

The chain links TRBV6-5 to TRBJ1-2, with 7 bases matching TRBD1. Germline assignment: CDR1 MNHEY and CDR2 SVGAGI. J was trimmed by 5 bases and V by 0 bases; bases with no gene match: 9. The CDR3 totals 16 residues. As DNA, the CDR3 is TGTGCCAGCAGTTACTCTCGACAGGGATCCGGGTATGGCTACACCTTC. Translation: CASSYSRQGSGYGYTF.

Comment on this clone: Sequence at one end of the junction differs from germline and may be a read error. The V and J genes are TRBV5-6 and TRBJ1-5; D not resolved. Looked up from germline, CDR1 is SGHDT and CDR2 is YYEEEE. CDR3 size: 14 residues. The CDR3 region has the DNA TGTGCCAGCTGCTTTGAGGGCCTTAATCAGCCCCAGCATTTT. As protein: CASCFEGLNQPQHF.

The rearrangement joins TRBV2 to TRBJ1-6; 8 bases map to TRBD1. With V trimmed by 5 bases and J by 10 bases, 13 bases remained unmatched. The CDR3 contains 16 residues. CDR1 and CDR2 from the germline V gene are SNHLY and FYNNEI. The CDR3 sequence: CASSLLVQGAGSPLHF. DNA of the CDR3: TGTGCCAGCAGTCTTTTGGTCCAGGGGGCGGGATCACCCCTCCACTTT.

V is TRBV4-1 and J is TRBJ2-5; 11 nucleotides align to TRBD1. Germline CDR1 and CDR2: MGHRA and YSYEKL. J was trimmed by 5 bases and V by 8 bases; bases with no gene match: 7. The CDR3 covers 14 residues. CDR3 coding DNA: TGCGCCAGCGGGGGACAGGGGGTTTTTGAGACCCAGTACTTC. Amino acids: CASGGQGVFETQYF.

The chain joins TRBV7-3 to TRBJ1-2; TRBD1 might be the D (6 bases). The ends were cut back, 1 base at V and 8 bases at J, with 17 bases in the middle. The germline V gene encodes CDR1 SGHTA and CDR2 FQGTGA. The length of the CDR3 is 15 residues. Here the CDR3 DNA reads TGTGCCAGCAGCTTAAATAAGGGGGACACTCGCGGCTACACCTTC. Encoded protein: CASSLNKGDTRGYTF.

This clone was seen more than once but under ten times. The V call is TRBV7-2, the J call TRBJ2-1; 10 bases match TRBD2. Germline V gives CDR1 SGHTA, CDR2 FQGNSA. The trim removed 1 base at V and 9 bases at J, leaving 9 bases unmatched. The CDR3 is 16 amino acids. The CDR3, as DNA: TGTGCCAGCAGCTTAGGTGCCAGCGGGGGGGGGAGTGAGCAGTTCTTC. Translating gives CASSLGASGGGSEQFF.

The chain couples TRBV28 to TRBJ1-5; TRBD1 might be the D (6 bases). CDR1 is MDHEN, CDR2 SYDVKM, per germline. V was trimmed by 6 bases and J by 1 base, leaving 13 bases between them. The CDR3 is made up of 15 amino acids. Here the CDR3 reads CASRQGLGSNQPQHF. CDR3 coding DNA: TGTGCCAGCAGACAGGGTCTTGGGAGCAATCAGCCCCAGCATTTT.

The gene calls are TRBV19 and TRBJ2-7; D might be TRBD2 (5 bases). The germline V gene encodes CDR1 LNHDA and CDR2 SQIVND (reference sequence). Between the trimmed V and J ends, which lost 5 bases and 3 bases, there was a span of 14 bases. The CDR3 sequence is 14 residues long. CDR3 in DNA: TGTGCCAGTAGTCGAAGTTTCGGGGTCTACGAGCAGTACTTC. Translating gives CASSRSFGVYEQYF.

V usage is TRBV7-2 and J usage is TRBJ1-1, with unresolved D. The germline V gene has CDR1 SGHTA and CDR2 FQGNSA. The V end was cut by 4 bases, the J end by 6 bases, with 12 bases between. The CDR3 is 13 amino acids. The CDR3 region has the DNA TGTGCCAGCAGCTCAGGTAGTATGGCTGAAGCTTTCTTT. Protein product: CASSSGSMAEAFF.

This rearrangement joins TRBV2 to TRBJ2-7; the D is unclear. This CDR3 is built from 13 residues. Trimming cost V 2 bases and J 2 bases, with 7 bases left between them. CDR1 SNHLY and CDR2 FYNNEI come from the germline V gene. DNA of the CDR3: TGTGCCAGCAGTGAAACCAGGCCCTACGAGCAGTACTTC. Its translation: CASSETRPYEQYF.